A selection of T cell receptor beta chains follows, all from one sample in a study of OX40 agonist ivuxolimab in advanced cancers. This table comes from immunoSEQ multiplex PCR, and its TCRdb copy is limited to in-frame clones, with some not included. The sample holds roughly 80,000 clones, approximately 83% seen once. The sample consisted of CD4+ or CD8+ T cells sorted from blood, taken in a trial of the OX40 agonist ivuxolimab. The receptor source for this set is an adult with an advanced solid tumor such as melanoma, head and neck, liver or kidney cancer. Both conserved end residues are part of each CDR3. The D gene is left open where the match is weak. Some rows have no size entry. The others give once, few or many, or a class for an expanded clone.

CDR3,DNA,D,size,J,V
CASSLDAALTNEQFF,TGTGCCAGCAGCTTAGATGCAGCCCTTACGAATGAGCAGTTCTTC,NA,NA,TRBJ2-1,TRBV7-3
CATSRGNEKLFF,TGTGCCACCTCTCGCGGGAATGAAAAACTGTTTTTT,NA,NA,TRBJ1-4,TRBV6-5
CASSLQANYGYTF,TGTGCCAGCAGCTTACAGGCTAACTATGGCTACACCTTC,NA,NA,TRBJ1-2,TRBV7-2
CASSRGTGSADTQYF,TGTGCCAGCTCCCGCGGGACAGGGAGTGCAGATACGCAGTATTTT,TRBD1,NA,TRBJ2-3,TRBV18
CASGRSRDRGLGGELFF,TGTGCTAGTGGAAGGAGCCGGGACAGGGGGCTTGGCGGGGAGCTGTTTTTT,TRBD1,NA,TRBJ2-2,TRBV12-5
CASGFQLGTGTDTQYF,TGTGCTAGTGGTTTCCAACTGGGAACGGGCACAGATACGCAGTATTTT,NA,NA,TRBJ2-3,TRBV12-5
CASSLWAGQGVNQPQHF,TGTGCCAGCAGTTTATGGGCGGGACAGGGGGTTAATCAGCCCCAGCATTTT,TRBD1,NA,TRBJ1-5,TRBV28
CAISEEDPRDSDNEQFF,TGTGCCATCAGTGAGGAGGACCCCCGAGACAGCGACAATGAGCAGTTCTTC,NA,NA,TRBJ2-1,TRBV10-3
CASSQSGLFNQPQHF,TGCGCCAGCAGTCAATCGGGACTTTTCAATCAGCCCCAGCATTTT,NA,NA,TRBJ1-5,TRBV23-1
CASSLGRQGRTGELFF,TGTGCCAGCAGCCTAGGCCGACAGGGGCGGACCGGGGAGCTGTTTTTT,TRBD1,NA,TRBJ2-2,TRBV7-3
CASTRGRGSYGYTF,TGTGCCAGCACCAGGGGCAGGGGTAGCTATGGCTACACCTTC,NA,NA,TRBJ1-2,TRBV6-5
CASSEAGGGATDTQYF,TGTGCCAGCAGTGAAGCGGGCGGGGGGGCCACAGATACGCAGTATTTT,TRBD2,NA,TRBJ2-3,TRBV2
CASSQGRLDYEQYF,TGTGCCAGCAGCCAAGGCAGGCTAGATTACGAGCAGTACTTC,NA,once,TRBJ2-7,TRBV14
CASRPPTSGSFGGTQYF,TGTGCCAGCAGGCCCCCGACTAGCGGGAGCTTTGGGGGAACCCAGTACTTC,TRBD2,NA,TRBJ2-5,TRBV28
CASSSLRTGGHGYTF,TGTGCCAGCAGTTCACTTCGGACAGGGGGTCATGGCTACACCTTC,TRBD1,NA,TRBJ1-2,TRBV27
CASSPGGVQAEDEAFF,TGTGCCAGCAGTCCGGGGGGGGTCCAGGCCGAAGATGAAGCTTTCTTT,NA,NA,TRBJ1-1,TRBV28
CASSLGGDQPQHF,TGCGCCAGCAGCTTGGGGGGGGATCAGCCCCAGCATTTT,NA,NA,TRBJ1-5,TRBV5-1
CTSRLAGVDPTQYF,TGCACCAGCAGATTAGCCGGGGTCGACCCGACCCAGTACTTC,NA,NA,TRBJ2-5,TRBV1
CSVEGGSSYNEQFF,TGCAGCGTTGAAGGCGGGAGCTCCTACAATGAGCAGTTCTTC,TRBD2,NA,TRBJ2-1,TRBV29-1
CASRGTSGSTDTQYF,TGCGCCAGCAGGGGGACTAGCGGGAGCACAGATACGCAGTATTTT,TRBD2,NA,TRBJ2-3,TRBV10-2
CASSLSNTIYF,TGTGCCAGCAGTTTATCAAACACCATATATTTT,NA,NA,TRBJ1-3,TRBV28
CASSQEQRGVYNEQFF,TGCGCCAGCAGCCAAGAACAGCGGGGGGTTTACAATGAGCAGTTCTTC,TRBD2,few,TRBJ2-1,TRBV4-3
CAISKWDSQIYYGYTF,TGTGCCATCAGTAAATGGGACAGCCAGATTTACTATGGCTACACCTTC,TRBD1,NA,TRBJ1-2,TRBV10-3
CASSRGGDTQYF,TGTGCCAGCAGCAGGGGGGGAGATACGCAGTATTTT,NA,NA,TRBJ2-3,TRBV7-3
CAWIPGQGGRETQYF,TGTGCCTGGATCCCCGGACAGGGTGGCCGGGAGACCCAGTACTTC,TRBD1,NA,TRBJ2-5,TRBV30
CASSISVSTDTQYF,TGTGCCAGTAGTATTAGTGTTAGCACAGATACGCAGTATTTT,NA,NA,TRBJ2-3,TRBV19
CASSNDPGSNQPQHF,TGTGCCAGCAGCAACGATCCAGGAAGCAATCAGCCCCAGCATTTT,NA,NA,TRBJ1-5,TRBV6-5
CASKELAGGRELFF,TGTGCCAGCAAGGAACTAGCGGGGGGCCGGGAGCTGTTTTTT,TRBD2,NA,TRBJ2-2,TRBV2
CASSLDRVGTDTQYF,TGTGCCAGCAGTCTTGACAGGGTCGGGACAGATACGCAGTATTTT,TRBD1,NA,TRBJ2-3,TRBV6-1
CASSPGQEYNEQFF,TGTGCCAGCTCACCCGGACAGGAGTACAATGAGCAGTTCTTC,TRBD1,NA,TRBJ2-1,TRBV18
CASSQGGNGEKLFF,TGTGCCAGCAGCCAGGGGGGTAATGGTGAAAAACTGTTTTTT,NA,NA,TRBJ1-4,TRBV4-2
CATSRGTSGSSYEQYF,TGTGCCACCAGCAGGGGGACTAGCGGGAGCTCCTACGAGCAGTACTTC,TRBD2,NA,TRBJ2-7,TRBV15
CASNRDYGYTF,TGTGCCAGCAACCGAGACTATGGCTACACCTTC,NA,NA,TRBJ1-2,TRBV6-6
CTSRTGVNQPQHF,TGCACCAGCAGGACAGGGGTCAATCAGCCCCAGCATTTT,NA,NA,TRBJ1-5,TRBV1
CASSLAGYEAFF,TGTGCCAGCAGCTTAGCGGGGTATGAAGCTTTCTTT,NA,NA,TRBJ1-1,TRBV7-9
CASSSTGGGTEAFF,TGTGCCAGCAGCTCGACAGGGGGAGGTACTGAAGCTTTCTTT,TRBD1,NA,TRBJ1-1,TRBV7-9
CASSLSGGYYGYTF,TGCGCCAGCAGCCTGTCGGGGGGATACTATGGCTACACCTTC,NA,NA,TRBJ1-2,TRBV5-1
CASSLRASNRGRVWEQYF,TGTGCCAGCAGCTTACGCGCCAGCAACAGGGGGCGTGTATGGGAGCAGTACTTC,TRBD1,few,TRBJ2-7,TRBV5-8
CASIRRQNNEQFF,TGTGCCAGCATTCGACGTCAGAACAATGAGCAGTTCTTC,NA,NA,TRBJ2-1,TRBV27
CASSAERTGKGDTQYF,TGTGCCAGTAGCGCCGAACGGACAGGGAAGGGAGATACGCAGTATTTT,TRBD1,NA,TRBJ2-3,TRBV19
CASSLTRTGGYEQYF,TGTGCCAGCAGCTTAACGAGGACAGGGGGTTACGAGCAGTACTTC,TRBD1,NA,TRBJ2-7,TRBV7-3
CASSLSSMTTQTQYF,TGCGCCAGCAGCCTCAGTAGTATGACCACCCAGACCCAGTACTTC,NA,few,TRBJ2-5,TRBV5-1
CASSILTDGTEAFF,TGCGCCAGCAGTATATTAACGGATGGCACTGAAGCTTTCTTT,NA,NA,TRBJ1-1,TRBV5-1
CASSYHTGTTEAFF,TGTGCCAGCAGTTACCACACAGGGACCACTGAAGCTTTCTTT,NA,NA,TRBJ1-1,TRBV6-5